These 8 T cell receptor beta chains were sequenced from one sample in a study of OX40 agonist ivuxolimab in advanced cancers. The table came from immunoSEQ multiplex PCR; TCRdb's copy has only in-frame clones and leaves some out. The table records around 100,000 clones, 91% of them present only once. The sequenced sample was CD4+ or CD8+ T cells sorted from blood, obtained in a trial of the OX40 agonist ivuxolimab. The receptor source for this set is an adult with an advanced solid tumor such as melanoma, head and neck, liver or kidney cancer.

V gene TRBV7-9 combines with J gene TRBJ1-4, with a weak D call TRBD1 (5 bases). The V gene lost 1 base and the J gene lost 5 bases, with 11 bases spanning the gap. Germline values: CDR1 SEHNR, CDR2 FQNEAQ (reference sequence). The CDR3 is 15 amino acids. The CDR3 reads CASSLGGPPNEKLFF. The CDR3 nucleotides read TGTGCCAGCAGCTTAGGGGGACCCCCAAATGAAAAACTGTTTTTT.

This sequence joins TRBV10-3 and TRBJ2-5; 10 bases match TRBD1. The J call may be in error: the DNA end matches TRBJ2-7 better. The CDR3 loop spans 14 amino acids. The germline gives CDR1 ENHRY, CDR2 SYGVKD. CDR3 protein: CAINGQGVSYEQYF. Written as DNA, the CDR3 is TGTGCCATCAACGGACAGGGGGTCTCCTACGAGCAGTACTTC.

The chain is built from TRBV6-5 and TRBJ1-4; D remains unclear. This CDR3 is built from 14 residues. The germline V gene has CDR1 MNHEY and CDR2 SVGAGI. Between the trimmed V and J ends, which lost 6 bases and 7 bases, there was a span of 15 bases. For the CDR3, the DNA is TGTGCCAGCAGGACTCGCTCCGGTGGTGAAAAACTGTTTTTT. The encoded protein is CASRTRSGGEKLFF.

The chain carries TRBV7-2 and TRBJ2-5, with D unresolved. CDR1 and CDR2 (germline): SGHTA, FQGNSA. Trimming removed 8 bases at V and 1 base at J, with 14 bases between. The CDR3 is 14 amino acids. The CDR3 DNA follows: TGTGCCAGCTCACCCACAAGGACCCAAGAGACCCAGTACTTC. This encodes CASSPTRTQETQYF.

In its sample, this clone was seen a few times. This rearrangement joins TRBV2 to TRBJ2-7, with 11 bases fitting TRBD2. V lost 6 bases and J lost 3; bases outside the gene matches: 4. Germline CDR1 SNHLY, CDR2 FYNNEI. The CDR3 is 14 residues long. The chain's CDR3 is CASRTGLAGYEQYF. CDR3 sequence (DNA): TGTGCCAGCAGAACTGGACTAGCGGGCTACGAGCAGTACTTC.

The genes are TRBV29-1 and TRBJ1-2, with a tentative D call TRBD1 (6 bases). Germline CDR1 SQVTM, CDR2 ANQGSEA. This CDR3 region has 13 residues. V gave up 4 bases and J gave up 6 bases, with 15 bases separating them. Here the CDR3 DNA reads TGCAGCGTTGTTGGGACAAGATATGATGGCTACACCTTC. This gives the protein CSVVGTRYDGYTF.

The chain employs TRBV28 and TRBJ1-2, with D perhaps matching TRBD1 (6 bases). The V gene's germline CDR1 is MDHEN and CDR2 SYDVKM. The V and J ends lost 7 bases and 5 bases respectively, with 20 bases between them. The CDR3 has 15 amino acids. Written as DNA, the CDR3 is TGTGCCAGCATAATTGGTGGGGGGGGCGGATATGGCTACACCTTC. Its protein product is CASIIGGGGGYGYTF.

The gene calls are TRBV28 and TRBJ1-4, with TRBD1 identical over 8 bases. Germline CDR1 reads MDHEN; CDR2 reads SYDVKM. V dropped 3 bases and J dropped 10; count of bases not matched to a gene: 7. The CDR3 is 14 residues long. CDR3 DNA sequence: TGTGCCAGCAGTTTGCTACAGGGGGGGGGAAAACTGTTTTTT. Amino acids: CASSLLQGGGKLFF. The whole variable domain, remainder taken from reference TRBV28 and TRBJ1-4, is DVKVTQSSRYLVKRTGEKVFLECVQDMDHENMFWYRQDPGLGLRLIYFSYDVKMKEKGDIPEGYSVSREKKERFSLILESASTNQTSMYLCASSLLQGGGKLFFGSGTQLSVL.